This T cell receptor beta chain was profiled in a study of T cell responses to AZD1222 COVID-19 vaccine. Findings and caveats of the study: Repertoire collection took place solely once the T cell response had peaked. Following two doses of AZD1222, Spike-specific TCR breadth and depth rose. Nearly half of spike-specific TCRs reportedly target unmutated variant regions. Donors in the cohort were predominantly white British and more often female, and clonal diversity was possibly underestimated.

As concerns this clone: Its target is not known.

Trimming removed 0 bases from V and 5 bases from J; junction bases left unmatched: 6. The CDR3 length is 16 residues. The germline V gene encodes CDR1 SGDLS and CDR2 YYNGEE. Produced via immunoSEQ multiplex PCR; TCRdb's table is partial and in-frame only. The sample lists roughly 140,000 clones, 90% to 95% occurring once. This TCR was sampled from an adult in good health. The sequencing here drew on peripheral blood, taken on day 0 of MenACWY control vaccination. The chain combines TRBV9 with TRBJ2-3, with 10 bases identical to TRBD2. The CDR3: CASSVGSGGGGDTQYF. The CDR3 bases are TGTGCCAGCAGCGTAGGGAGCGGGGGGGGAGGAGATACGCAGTATTTT.